These 20 T cell receptor beta chains originate from one sample sequenced in a study of neurological immune-mediated disorders. TCRdb processed the 5' RACE reads anew with MiXCR; each CDR3 protein has one entry. The repertoire holds around 76,000 distinct CDR3 sequences, roughly a tenth seen once, with more than 9% in the top ten. This sample's time point: longitudinal time-point 1 (baseline). The sample comprised PBMCs. The source of these receptors is a man aged 30-40 years in good health.

This clonotype was detected ten times or more. The J gene is TRBJ2-2, the V gene TRBV27; D assignment may be TRBD1 or TRBD2 (6 bases each). The CDR3 is 15 amino acids. Trimming cost V 8 bases and J 5 bases, with 18 bases left between them. Per germline, CDR1 MNHEY and CDR2 SMNVEV (reference sequence). CDR3 residues: CASHPWGALTGELFF. The CDR3 coding sequence is TGTGCCAGCCATCCTTGGGGGGCATTAACCGGGGAGCTGTTTTTT.

This clonotype has a count of ten or more. No DNA is shown, since the ends of the CDR3 on it are uncertain; the CDR3 is the one TCRdb lists. The CDR3 reads CAWSLGTGNQPQHF. The rearrangement uses TRBV30 and TRBJ1-5. From its first to its last residue, the CDR3 has 14 amino acids. Germline CDR1 and CDR2: GTSNPN and SVGIG (reference sequence).

In this sample, this clonotype turned up once. A clone one base away is much larger, so this may be a read error. J is TRBJ2-7 and V is TRBV27; D may be TRBD1 or TRBD2 (5 bases each). There are 14 residues in the CDR3. CDR1 and CDR2 from the germline V gene are MNHEY and SMNVEV (reference sequence). The germline V and J ends were trimmed by 4 bases and 5 bases, with 15 bases remaining between them. CDR3 DNA sequence: TGTGCCAGCAGTTCCACCCGGGGCGCCCACGAGCAGTACTTC. Translation gives CASSSTRGAHEQYF.

This clonotype has only a few counts. J is TRBJ1-2 and V is TRBV6-4; D remains unclear. Germline V CDR1 and CDR2: MRHNA, SNTAGT. CDR3 length equals 10 residues. Trimming removed 9 bases from V and 4 bases from J, with 6 bases in between. CDR3 DNA sequence: TGTGCCAGAATTTTCTATGGCTACACCTTC. Its translation is CARIFYGYTF.

This clonotype rates as medium-sized. The J gene is TRBJ2-7, the V gene TRBV10-2; D is uncertain. This CDR3 contains 13 residues. Germline CDR1 is WSHSY and CDR2 is SAAADI. Trimming pared 1 base from V and 2 bases from J, leaving 6 bases between. The CDR3 is CASSELGTYEQYF. CDR3 sequence (DNA): TGCGCCAGCAGTGAGTTGGGTACCTACGAGCAGTACTTC.

This clonotype has at least ten counts. The V and J genes are TRBV5-1 and TRBJ2-5; D not resolved. V lost 7 bases and J lost 7, with 14 bases in between. CDR1 is SGHRS and CDR2 is YFSETQ in the germline V gene. The CDR3 is 12 amino acids. CDR3 bases: TGCGCCAGCGGCGGAGTTGCGAGGACCCAGTACTTC. Its translation: CASGGVARTQYF.

This clonotype was seen more than once but under ten times. The rearrangement uses TRBV5-1 and TRBJ2-3; weak D call: TRBD1 (6 bases). Germline CDR1 reads SGHRS; CDR2 reads YFSETQ. V dropped 0 bases and J dropped 3 bases, with 20 bases sitting between them. The CDR3 has 18 residues. The CDR3 protein is CASSLGRTGMGSTDTQYF. The CDR3 coding sequence is TGCGCCAGCAGCTTGGGGCGAACAGGGATGGGGTCGACAGATACGCAGTATTTT.

In this sample, this clonotype turned up many times. The rearrangement uses TRBV5-6 and TRBJ2-2, with D unresolved. V gave up 1 base and J gave up 5 bases, with 18 bases separating them. The CDR3 runs 17 residues. The germline V gene has CDR1 SGHDT and CDR2 YYEEEE. CDR3 sequence: CASSLFWAYPSTGELFF. CDR3 nucleotides: TGTGCCAGCAGCTTGTTCTGGGCGTACCCGAGTACCGGGGAGCTGTTTTTT. The full variable domain, with the rest looked up from reference TRBV5-6 and TRBJ2-2, is DAGVTQSPTHLIKTRGQQVTLRCSPKSGHDTVSWYQQALGQGPQFIFQYYEEEERQRGNFPDRFSGHQFPNYSSELNVNALLLGDSALYLCASSLFWAYPSTGELFFGEGSRLTVL.

This clonotype was counted many times. V and J are TRBV27 and TRBJ2-6, with D perhaps matching TRBD1 or TRBD2 (5 bases each). Germline lookup yields CDR1 MNHEY and CDR2 SMNVEV (reference sequence). The CDR3 is 15 residues long. V lost 7 bases and J 0 bases, leaving 10 bases between the germline ends. CDR3 sequence reads: CASTKGTSGANVLTF. In DNA, the CDR3 is TGTGCCAGCACTAAAGGGACCTCTGGGGCCAACGTCCTGACTTTC.

Comments on this clonotype: The junction differs from germline at one of its ends, possibly a read error. The J gene is TRBJ1-2, the V gene TRBV28; D uncertain. This CDR3 has 13 amino acids. Germline V lookup: CDR1 MDHEN, CDR2 SYDVKM. CDR3 DNA: TGTTCCAGCACCCTGAGGGTGAACTATGGCTACACCTTC. Its translation is CSSTLRVNYGYTF.

This clonotype was seen at least ten times. V and J are TRBV20-1 and TRBJ2-1; either TRBD1 or TRBD2 may supply D (6 bases each). Germline assignment: CDR1 DFQATT and CDR2 SNEGSKA (reference sequence). V was pared by 7 bases and J by 1 base, with 14 bases between. CDR3 length equals 14 residues. Written as DNA, the CDR3 is TGCAGTGGTGCCGAGGGGGGATCCTACAATGAGCAGTTCTTC. Translation: CSGAEGGSYNEQFF.

This clonotype was seen repeatedly, ten times or more. The genes are TRBV25-1 and TRBJ2-3, with D possibly TRBD2 on 6 matching bases. CDR3 length: 16 amino acids. V lost 1 base and J 0 bases, leaving 11 bases between the germline ends. From germline, CDR1 is MGHDK and CDR2 SYGVNS. The CDR3: CASSESRRVSTDTQYF. Written as DNA, the CDR3 is TGTGCCAGCAGTGAATCGAGGAGGGTTAGCACAGATACGCAGTATTTT.

This clonotype was detected many times. The chain uses TRBV5-1 and TRBJ2-7, with 9 bases lining up with TRBD2. The CDR3 is 16 residues long. Losses at the gene ends were 0 bases for V and 2 bases for J; bases not matched to a gene: 6. Per the germline V gene, CDR1 is SGHRS and CDR2 is YFSETQ. CDR3 protein: CASSLGGLAAAYEQYF. CDR3 bases: TGCGCCAGCAGCTTGGGGGGACTAGCCGCGGCCTACGAGCAGTACTTC.

At least ten counts were recorded for this clonotype. This chain joins TRBV20-1 and TRBJ2-7; unclear D gene. The CDR3 is 12 residues long. The V gene's germline CDR1 is DFQATT and CDR2 SNEGSKA (reference sequence). Trimming removed 5 bases at V and 1 base at J, with 9 bases between. In DNA, the CDR3 is TGCAGTGCTGATCTAGTATCCTACGAGCAGTACTTC. Translation: CSADLVSYEQYF.

This clonotype came up many times. This sequence joins TRBV7-9 and TRBJ2-7; D is ambiguous. This CDR3 comprises 14 residues. V was pared by 5 bases and J by 2 bases, with 13 bases between. Germline V gene sequence: CDR1 SEHNR, CDR2 FQNEAQ (reference sequence). The CDR3 is CASSRNDPTYEQYF. The DNA for the CDR3 is TGTGCCAGCAGCCGGAACGACCCAACCTACGAGCAGTACTTC.

A few counts support this clonotype. The rearrangement uses TRBV3-1 and TRBJ1-6; D is unresolved. The germline V and J ends were trimmed by 1 base and 7 bases, with 11 bases remaining between them. The germline gives CDR1 LGHDT, CDR2 YNNKEL (reference sequence). The CDR3 length is 15 residues. In DNA, the CDR3 is TGTGCCAGCAGCCAAGGACGGCACTCCAATTCACCCCTCCACTTT. It codes for CASSQGRHSNSPLHF.

On this clonotype: A much larger clone lies one base from this, so it may be a read error. This CDR3 is missing its conserved last phenylalanine or tryptophan, likely due to a read error. This chain links TRBV28 with TRBJ2-4, with no clear D. The length of the CDR3 is 14 residues. Germline values: CDR1 MDHEN, CDR2 SYDVKM. V lost 7 bases and J 13 bases, leaving 23 bases between the germline ends. The CDR3 loop is CASNAKINSDKQYY. CDR3 DNA: TGTGCCAGCAACGCGAAAATTAATAGTGACAAACAGTACTAC.

The chain couples TRBV6-2 or TRBV6-3 to TRBJ1-1; no definite D call. This CDR3 region has 18 residues. Germline V gene sequence: CDR1 MNHEY, CDR2 SVGEGT. V was clipped by 2 bases and J by 0 bases, with 19 bases between them. This CDR3 reads CASSYPSGILRMNTEAFF. The CDR3 nucleotides read TGTGCCAGCAGTTACCCTAGCGGGATATTGAGGATGAACACTGAAGCTTTCTTT.

V gene TRBV18 combines with J gene TRBJ2-5; 7 bases map to TRBD2. Germline lookup yields CDR1 KGHSH and CDR2 LQKENI. The CDR3 extends over 14 amino acids. After removal of 4 bases from V and 2 bases from J, the junction contained 4 bases not matched to a gene. CDR3 in DNA: TGTGCCAGCTCACTTACTAGCGCTCAAGAGACCCAGTACTTC. Protein product: CASSLTSAQETQYF.

The sample holds many counts of this clonotype. The gene calls are TRBV29-1 and TRBJ2-3; no firm D call. V shed 4 bases and J shed 2 bases, with 10 bases lying between them. The CDR3 contains 13 residues. The germline gives CDR1 SQVTM, CDR2 ANQGSEA. CDR3: CSVGSDTTDTQYF. CDR3 coding DNA: TGCAGCGTTGGGAGCGACACCACAGATACGCAGTATTTT.